A selection of T cell receptor beta chains follows, all from one sample in a study of cytomegalovirus exposure and HLA in healthy donors. TCRdb's copy holds only in-frame clones and misses some; the assay was immunoSEQ multiplex PCR. Of about 150,000 clones listed, 65% to 80% are singletons. Material for sequencing was PBMCs. These receptors were collected from a man between 18 and 35 years old in good health and CMV-seronegative. The CDR3 runs from the conserved cysteine through the conserved F or W. The D gene is left open where the match is weak. Clone size appears in some rows only: once, few, many, or a class for an expanded clone.

d_call | j_call | v_call | clone_size | cdr3_nt | cdr3_aa
TRBD2 | TRBJ2-1 | TRBV18 | few | TGTGCCAGCTCACCGGGACTAGCTGACTCCTACAATGAGCAGTTCTTC | CASSPGLADSYNEQFF
. | TRBJ2-3 | TRBV5-1 | once | TGCGCCAGCAGCTTGGATCTGGGAGTAGATACGCAGTATTTT | CASSLDLGVDTQYF
. | TRBJ1-6 | TRBV6-1 | . | TGTGCCAGCAGTGAAGTCACCCGAGGGTCCTATAATTCACCCCTCCACTTT | CASSEVTRGSYNSPLHF
. | TRBJ2-1 | TRBV6-1 | once | TGTGCCAGCACAGCCAATTGGGCCTCTTACAATGAGCAGTTCTTC | CASTANWASYNEQFF
TRBD1 | TRBJ1-2 | TRBV5-1 | . | TGCGCCAGCAGCTTGGACGGACAGGGGGTAGAAGGCTATACCTTC | CASSLDGQGVEGYTF
TRBD1 | TRBJ2-1 | TRBV4-2 | . | TGTGCCAGCAGCCCGAGGGACAGGGGAGCCTACAATGAGCAGTTCTTC | CASSPRDRGAYNEQFF
. | TRBJ2-5 | TRBV7-9 | . | TGTGCCAGCACCTCCCAGGGGAACCAAGAGACCCAGTACTTC | CASTSQGNQETQYF
TRBD2 | TRBJ2-5 | TRBV5-1 | . | TGCGCCAGCAGCCCCCCGGGACTAGCGGGGGGGCCAAAGACCCAGTACTTC | CASSPPGLAGGPKTQYF
. | TRBJ1-3 | TRBV6-5 | . | TGTGCCAGCAGTTACTCGGGGCGGAGCTCTGGAAACACCATATATTTT | CASSYSGRSSGNTIYF
TRBD2 | TRBJ2-6 | TRBV18 | . | TGTGCCAGCTCGCGGGAGGGGGCCTCTGGGGCCAACGTCCTGACTTTC | CASSREGASGANVLTF
. | TRBJ2-3 | TRBV5-1 | few | TGCGCCAGCAGCTTGTACGGAGATACGCAGTATTTT | CASSLYGDTQYF
. | TRBJ2-5 | TRBV9 | . | TGTGCCAGCAGCGTAGGCAGGGGAAGGGGAGAGACCCAGTACTTC | CASSVGRGRGETQYF
TRBD2 | TRBJ2-1 | TRBV7-2 | few | TGTGCCAGCAGCCTAAGCGGGGGGGTATACAATGAGCAGTTCTTC | CASSLSGGVYNEQFF
. | TRBJ2-1 | TRBV2 | . | TGTGCCAGCAGTGGTGTCTCGGAGTTCGATGAGCAGTTCTTC | CASSGVSEFDEQFF
TRBD1 | TRBJ2-5 | TRBV10-1 | . | TGCGCCAGCAGTGACCTCCTGGCAGGGGGCATGGAGACCCAGTACTTC | CASSDLLAGGMETQYF
TRBD1 | TRBJ1-1 | TRBV25-1 | . | TGTGCCAGCAGCTTGGGGGACAGGGCTGAGACTGAAGCTTTCTTT | CASSLGDRAETEAFF
TRBD1 | TRBJ2-5 | TRBV5-1 | . | TGCGCCAGCAGCTCCTTAGGGACAGAAGAGACCCAGTACTTC | CASSSLGTEETQYF
TRBD2 | TRBJ2-1 | TRBV5-1 | once | TGCGCCAGCAGCTTGGTAGCTAGCGGGGTTAACAATGAGCAGTTCTTC | CASSLVASGVNNEQFF
TRBD1 | TRBJ2-2 | TRBV13 | . | TGTGCCAGCAGCCGACAGGGGAGCACCGGGGAGCTGTTTTTT | CASSRQGSTGELFF
. | TRBJ1-5 | TRBV28 | . | TGTGCCAGCAGCCTCCGGACAGCTGTCTCTAAGGATGGTCATTTT | CASSLRTAVSKDGHF
TRBD1 | TRBJ1-6 | TRBV6-5 | . | TGTGCCAGCAGTTTCAGACAGGGTGGGAGTTACGCGGCCCTCCACTTT | CASSFRQGGSYAALHF
. | TRBJ1-1 | TRBV7-9 | few | TGTGCCAGCAGCTTATTGGTAGAGGGCAGTATGAACACTGAAGCTTTCTTT | CASSLLVEGSMNTEAFF
. | TRBJ1-6 | TRBV19 | few | TGTGCCAGTAGTATCGGGGTAGATAATTCACCCCTCCACTTT | CASSIGVDNSPLHF
TRBD1 | TRBJ1-2 | TRBV5-1 | . | TGCGCCAGCAGCTTGTTCACAGGGGCTGGCTACACCTTC | CASSLFTGAGYTF
TRBD2 | TRBJ2-5 | TRBV11-3 | once | TGTGCCAGCAGCGCGCGGGGGGCTTTCCAAGAGACCCAGTACTTC | CASSARGAFQETQYF
. | TRBJ2-1 | TRBV5-6 | . | TGTGCCAGCAGCTTGGGATTCCGGGACAACTTTGAGCAGTTCTTC | CASSLGFRDNFEQFF
. | TRBJ2-1 | TRBV5-1 | . | TGCGCCAGCAGCTTAGACGTTCCTGACATATACTCCGAGAGTGAGCAGTTCTTC | CASSLDVPDIYSESEQFF
TRBD1 | TRBJ1-1 | TRBV6-1 | once | TGTGCCAGCAGTGATCAGGGGGTGCGGGACACTGAAGCTTTCTTT | CASSDQGVRDTEAFF
TRBD2 | TRBJ2-5 | TRBV5-5 | . | TGTGCCAGCAGCTACCCCGGGAGGGCAGGGGAGACCCAGTACTTC | CASSYPGRAGETQYF
. | TRBJ1-5 | TRBV5-1 | . | TGCGCCAGCAGCTTGGTCCAGGCAGGGCCCCAGCATTTT | CASSLVQAGPQHF
TRBD2 | TRBJ2-5 | TRBV14 | . | TGTGCCAGCAGCCAAGTTTGGGGAGGGGAGACCCAGTACTTC | CASSQVWGGETQYF
TRBD1 | TRBJ1-5 | TRBV28 | . | TGTGCCAGCAGGGGAGGGACAGGGTTGATTCAGCCCCAGCATTTT | CASRGGTGLIQPQHF
TRBD1 | TRBJ2-6 | TRBV5-1 | . | TGCGCCAGCAGCCGGGACAGGCCCTCTGGGGCCAACGGCCTGACTTTC | CASSRDRPSGANGLTF
TRBD2 | TRBJ2-1 | TRBV10-3 | . | TGTGCCATCAGGCTAGCGGATTACAATGAGCAGTTCTTC | CAIRLADYNEQFF
. | TRBJ2-2 | TRBV2 | . | TGTGCCAGCAGAGCCCTTACGAACACCGGGGAGCTGTTTTTT | CASRALTNTGELFF
. | TRBJ1-2 | TRBV7-9 | . | TGTGCCAGCAGCTTAGGAGACTATGGCTACACCTTC | CASSLGDYGYTF
. | TRBJ1-2 | TRBV6-1 | . | TGTGCCAGCAACCCCCTTGAGGTTATCTATGGCTACACCTTC | CASNPLEVIYGYTF
TRBD1 | TRBJ2-1 | TRBV7-6 | . | TGTGCCAGCAGCCCCCGGGGACAGAGCTCCTACAATGAGCGGTTCTTC | CASSPRGQSSYNERFF
. | TRBJ1-6 | TRBV6-1 | few | TGTGCCAGCAGTGTGGGGGGGAAGGATTCACCCCTCCACTTT | CASSVGGKDSPLHF
TRBD2 | TRBJ2-3 | TRBV5-1 | . | TGCGCCAGCAGCTTGGGACAGCTGGGACTAGCGGGGGCCTTACTAACAGATACGCAGTATTTT | CASSLGQLGLAGALLTDTQYF
. | TRBJ1-5 | TRBV5-6 | once | TGTGCCAGCAGCCAAGGACAAGGCAATCAGCCCCAGCATTTT | CASSQGQGNQPQHF
TRBD1 | TRBJ2-5 | TRBV5-1 | once | TGCGCCAGCAGCCTGGGAGGGACAGGGTTTAGGGAGACCCAGTACTTC | CASSLGGTGFRETQYF
TRBD2 | TRBJ2-5 | TRBV7-9 | . | TGTGCCAGCAGCCAAGCGGGGGTCCAAGAGACCCAGTACTTC | CASSQAGVQETQYF
TRBD2 | TRBJ2-1 | TRBV18 | . | TGTGCCAGCTCACCGTCAGGACTAGCGGGGGCGCACAATGAGCAGTTCTTC | CASSPSGLAGAHNEQFF
TRBD2 | TRBJ2-5 | TRBV4-2 | . | TGTGCCAGCAGCCAAGGGATCCGACTAGCGGGGGATGAGACCCAGTACTTC | CASSQGIRLAGDETQYF